This TCR beta chain was sequenced during a study of T cell repertoires in cytomegalovirus infection. In the study overall: Public TCR beta signatures were indicative of both CMV infection and a matching HLA type. General study findings and limits: Clonotypes of TCR beta that were HLA-C-restricted and CMV-specific dominated the ex vivo response. Summed frequency of public TCR beta families distinguished CMV carriers with the relevant HLA.

This clonotype was counted between two and nine times. Antigen unknown. One entry per CDR3 protein results from TCRdb running MiXCR on the reads. Of fewer than 700,000 distinct CDR3 sequences listed, around 24% are singletons. Per germline, CDR1 SGHDN and CDR2 FVKESK. V lost 4 bases and J lost 1, with 13 bases in between. The CDR3 runs to 15 residues. The clonotype was recovered from a human donor in good health (CMV status not recorded). Some clones in this sample may be carry-over from other donors' samples. The V gene is TRBV14, the J gene TRBJ1-1; a possible D gene is TRBD1 (5 bases). The sample comprised CD8+ T cells from PBMCs. The CDR3 sequence is CASSLRRGSNTEAFF. CDR3 DNA sequence: TGTGCCAGCAGCCTCCGGAGGGGATCGAACACTGAAGCTTTCTTT.